The clone carrying this T cell receptor beta chain was counted many times. Its antigen is as yet unknown. Incorporated into the TCR beta cDNA libraries were unique molecular identifiers, which served to reduce PCR and sequencing biases. TCRdb ran MiXCR on the PCR reads and lists one entry per CDR3 protein. This table has approximately 180,000 distinct CDR3 sequences, 25% to 35% appearing once. This specimen belongs to a study of post-analysis software for immune sequencing data. Notes on the study in general: TRBV5-6, TRBV5-1 and TRBV20-1 were among five TRBV segments more frequent in patients than controls.

V was pared by 6 bases and J by 12 bases, with 14 bases between. Germline V gives CDR1 DFQATT, CDR2 SNEGSKA (reference sequence). There are 10 residues in the CDR3. This chain connects TRBV20-1 to TRBJ2-5; perhaps TRBD2 as D (5 bases). The source material was blood. The clonotype was recovered from a girl aged 5-17 years with multiple sclerosis. CDR3 bases: TGCAGTGCGCAGGACCCCGGGGAGTACTTC. Translated: CSAQDPGEYF.